Below, 27 T cell receptor beta chains from the same sample are listed, as sequenced in a study of cytomegalovirus exposure and HLA in healthy donors. It was with 60 Vbeta and 13 Jbeta primers that the PCR ran. Data came from immunoSEQ multiplex PCR; TCRdb stores just in-frame clones and leaves some out. The repertoire has roughly 100,000 clones, 80% to 85% of them found once; the top ten carry 6.5% to 7%. The source material was PBMCs. These receptor sequences come from a man aged 25-40 years in good health and CMV-seropositive.

The chain combines TRBV7-9 with TRBJ1-1; D possibly corresponds to TRBD1 (5 bases). The CDR3 covers 17 residues. Germline loops: CDR1 SEHNR, CDR2 FQNEAQ (reference sequence). V was clipped by 5 bases and J by 1 base, with 20 bases between them. CDR3 nucleotide sequence: TGTGCCAGCAGCACTAGAAGCTCGCGGGGGAGGAACACTGAAGCTTTCTTT. Residues: CASSTRSSRGRNTEAFF.

Only a few counts were recorded for this clone. The chain recombines TRBV28 with TRBJ2-7, with D tentatively TRBD1 (5 bases). The germline V gene has CDR1 MDHEN and CDR2 SYDVKM. The CDR3 has 14 amino acids. Between the trimmed V and J ends, which lost 1 base and 3 bases, there was a span of 10 bases. The CDR3 DNA is TGTGCCAGCAGTTTATACACAGGAAACTACGAGCAGTACTTC. This codes for CASSLYTGNYEQYF.

CDR3 DNA: TGTGCCATCAGTGAGCCCAGGACTAGCACAGATACGCAGTATTTT. Translation gives CAISEPRTSTDTQYF. V usage is TRBV10-3 and J usage is TRBJ2-3; weak D call: TRBD2 (5 bases). The CDR3 runs 15 residues. The germline V and J ends were trimmed by 2 bases and 0 bases, with 9 bases remaining between them. The germline gives CDR1 ENHRY, CDR2 SYGVKD.

The CDR3 sequence is CASGRGQGPTEDEKLFF. Here the CDR3 DNA reads TGTGCCAGCGGAAGGGGGCAGGGCCCCACCGAGGATGAAAAACTGTTTTTT. The chain links TRBV5-6 to TRBJ1-4, with 7 bases that match TRBD1. The germline CDR1 and CDR2 sequences are SGHDT and YYEEEE. The trim removed 7 bases at V and 6 bases at J, leaving 18 bases unmatched. This CDR3 region has 17 residues.

V usage is TRBV19 and J usage is TRBJ2-7; no clear D. Germline V gene lookup returns CDR1 LNHDA and CDR2 SQIVND (reference sequence). The CDR3 is made up of 11 amino acids. V was pared by 7 bases and J by 2 bases, with 6 bases between. CDR3 sequence (DNA): TGTGCCAGTAAGAGTCCCTACGAGCAGTACTTC. This encodes CASKSPYEQYF.

This clone occurred once. The chain recombines TRBV27 with TRBJ1-6; tentative D call: TRBD1 (6 bases). Germline V gives CDR1 MNHEY, CDR2 SMNVEV (reference sequence). CDR3 length: 17 residues. Trimming removed 6 bases at V and 7 bases at J, with 22 bases between. This chain's CDR3 is CASRDLRGTQGNSPLHF. DNA for the CDR3: TGTGCCAGCAGGGACCTCAGGGGAACCCAGGGGAATTCACCCCTCCACTTT.

The chain is built from TRBV7-2 and TRBJ2-2; 9 nucleotides agree with TRBD2. The junction had 8 bases not matched to a gene; V was cut back by 6 bases and J by 3 bases. The CDR3 consists of 16 residues. Germline V gene sequence: CDR1 SGHTA, CDR2 FQGNSA. Here the CDR3 reads CASRGSGGPDTGELFF. Written as DNA, the CDR3 is TGTGCCAGCAGGGGAAGCGGGGGGCCGGACACCGGGGAGCTGTTTTTT.

The chain employs TRBV14 and TRBJ1-1; 11 nucleotides line up with TRBD1. The CDR3 sequence is 14 residues long. With V trimmed by 4 bases and J by 4 bases, 2 bases remained unmatched. CDR1 and CDR2 from the germline V gene are SGHDN and FVKESK. The CDR3 loop is CASSLGTGGTEAFF. The DNA for the CDR3 is TGTGCCAGCAGCCTCGGGACAGGGGGCACTGAAGCTTTCTTT.

This clone was detected once. V is TRBV2 and J is TRBJ2-3, with 8 bases matching TRBD2. V was clipped by 3 bases and J by 0 bases; unmatched bases: 8. The CDR3 has 17 amino acids. Germline V gene data show CDR1 as SNHLY and CDR2 as FYNNEI. The CDR3 nucleotides read TGTGCCAGCAGTGAGCTCCGGACTAGCTGGAGCACAGATACGCAGTATTTT. It translates to CASSELRTSWSTDTQYF. The full variable domain, in which reference TRBV2 and TRBJ2-3 provide the parts outside the CDR3, is EPEVTQTPSHQVTQMGQEVILRCVPISNHLYFYWYRQILGQKVEFLVSFYNNEISEKSEIFDDQFSVERPDGSNFTLKIRSTKLEDSAMYFCASSELRTSWSTDTQYFGPGTRLTVL.

The rearrangement uses TRBV5-5 and TRBJ1-5, with 7 bases lining up with TRBD1. J gave up 4 bases and V 1 base, and 5 bases lay outside the gene matches. Germline lookup yields CDR1 SGHKS and CDR2 YYEKEE (reference sequence). The CDR3 runs to 15 residues. CDR3 in DNA: TGTGCCAGCAGCTTGTTGGGGGACAGTAATCAGCCCCAGCATTTT. Translation: CASSLLGDSNQPQHF.

The chain uses TRBV19 and TRBJ1-5; D gene unclear. This CDR3 is 14 amino acids long. V lost 2 bases and J 6 bases, leaving 11 bases between the germline ends. Germline V CDR1 and CDR2: LNHDA, SQIVND (reference sequence). CDR3 in amino acids: CASSIRGDVQPQHF. The CDR3 DNA reads as TGTGCCAGTAGTATACGGGGAGATGTTCAGCCCCAGCATTTT.

This clone has only one observation. The chain couples TRBV19 to TRBJ1-1, with TRBD1 matching 10 bases. The J segment lost 1 base and the V segment lost 5 bases, leaving 7 bases of the junction unmatched. The length of the CDR3 is 16 residues. CDR1 is LNHDA, CDR2 SQIVND, per germline (reference sequence). For the CDR3, the DNA is TGTGCCAGTAGTCCCCGGGACAGGGGTTGGAACACTGAAGCTTTCTTT. Its translation is CASSPRDRGWNTEAFF.

The rearrangement links TRBV7-9 to TRBJ1-1; a possible D gene is TRBD1 (5 bases). Trimming stripped 4 bases from V and 4 bases from J, with 10 bases between. This CDR3 comprises 13 residues. The germline gives CDR1 SEHNR, CDR2 FQNEAQ (reference sequence). The CDR3 protein is CASSSYQGTEAFF. In DNA, the CDR3 is TGTGCCAGCAGCTCCTACCAGGGCACTGAAGCTTTCTTT. Supplemented by reference TRBV7-9 and TRBJ1-1, the full variable domain reads DTGVSQNPRHKITKRGQNVTFRCDPISEHNRLYWYRQTLGQGPEFLTYFQNEAQLEKSRLLSDRFSAERPKGSFSTLEIQRTEQGDSAMYLCASSSYQGTEAFFGQGTRLTVV.

The V gene is TRBV27, the J gene TRBJ1-2, with D unclear. CDR3 length: 14 residues. Germline V gene data show CDR1 as MNHEY and CDR2 as SMNVEV (reference sequence). V lost 5 bases to trimming and J lost 0 bases, with 10 bases between them. The CDR3 region is CASSMTGSNYGYTF. CDR3 DNA sequence: TGTGCCAGCAGTATGACGGGTTCTAACTATGGCTACACCTTC.

CDR3 in amino acids: CASTEQGVTYEQYF. The CDR3, as DNA: TGTGCCAGCACCGAACAGGGGGTTACCTACGAGCAGTACTTC. The J gene is TRBJ2-7, the V gene TRBV2, with 8 bases that match TRBD1. The CDR3 length is 14 residues. CDR1 and CDR2 (germline): SNHLY, FYNNEI. The V segment lost 7 bases and the J segment 2 bases; nucleotides outside the gene matches: 7.

This chain's CDR3 is CASRWGLAGRTDTQYF. The CDR3 DNA reads as TGTGCCAGCAGGTGGGGACTAGCGGGGCGCACAGATACGCAGTATTTT. The chain recombines TRBV7-2 with TRBJ2-3; 13 positions agree with TRBD2. Germline V gene sequence: CDR1 SGHTA, CDR2 FQGNSA. The CDR3 consists of 16 residues. The V and J ends lost 6 bases and 1 base, in that order; junction bases with no gene match: 4.

This clone was seen more than once but under ten times. The chain combines TRBV14 with TRBJ2-7; the match to TRBD1 covers 11 bases. The CDR3 totals 15 residues. Germline CDR1 SGHDN, CDR2 FVKESK. After removal of 4 bases from V and 7 bases from J, the junction contained 9 bases not matched to a gene. The CDR3 reads CASSRWTGGTGEQYF. CDR3 in DNA: TGTGCCAGCAGCCGATGGACAGGGGGCACGGGAGAGCAGTACTTC.

The chain is built from TRBV4-2 and TRBJ2-3; 11 bases line up with TRBD2. CDR3 size: 18 residues. Germline values: CDR1 LGHNA, CDR2 YNFKEQ. The ends lost 5 bases at V and 0 bases at J; junction bases unmatched: 10. CDR3 sequence: CASSARYLAGGSTDTQYF. As DNA, the CDR3 is TGTGCCAGCAGCGCAAGATACCTAGCGGGGGGAAGCACAGATACGCAGTATTTT.

The chain recombines TRBV7-8 with TRBJ1-5; maybe TRBD1 (5 bases). Germline V lookup: CDR1 SGHVS, CDR2 FQNEAQ. The CDR3 length is 15 residues. Trimming took off 3 bases at V and 6 bases at J, with 15 bases between the two ends. CDR3 residues: CASSFFGQGSQPQHF. The CDR3, as DNA: TGTGCCAGCAGCTTCTTCGGGCAGGGCTCTCAGCCCCAGCATTTT. The complete variable domain, with remaining parts taken from reference TRBV7-8 and TRBJ1-5, reads GAGVSQSPRYKVAKRGQDVALRCDPISGHVSLFWYQQALGQGPEFLTYFQNEAQLDKSGLPSDRFFAERPEGSVSTLKIQRTQQEDSAVYLCASSFFGQGSQPQHFGDGTRLSIL.

This clone was recorded once. The V call is TRBV15, the J call TRBJ2-7, with TRBD1 identical over 9 bases. This CDR3 comprises 16 residues. V shed 0 bases and J 3 bases; nucleotides not matched to a gene: 6. Germline CDR1 LNHNV, CDR2 YYDKDF (reference sequence). The CDR3 DNA reads as TGTGCCACCAGCAGAGATCGGGACAGGGCCGTCTACGAGCAGTACTTC. This translates into CATSRDRDRAVYEQYF.

The chain recombines TRBV7-9 with TRBJ1-6; D is uncertain. CDR1 and CDR2 (germline): SEHNR, FQNEAQ (reference sequence). The length of the CDR3 is 12 residues. With 5 bases removed from V and 7 bases from J, the gap between germline ends came to 6 bases. CDR3 bases: TGTGCCAGCAGCCGCGAGAATTCACCCCTCCACTTT. Protein product: CASSRENSPLHF. Full variable domain (missing parts from reference TRBV7-9 and TRBJ1-6): DTGVSQNPRHKITKRGQNVTFRCDPISEHNRLYWYRQTLGQGPEFLTYFQNEAQLEKSRLLSDRFSAERPKGSFSTLEIQRTEQGDSAMYLCASSRENSPLHFGNGTRLTVT.

The chain couples TRBV7-9 to TRBJ2-3; D gene unclear. The length of the CDR3 is 15 residues. V lost 1 base and J 2 bases, leaving 10 bases between the germline ends. The germline CDR1 and CDR2 sequences are SEHNR and FQNEAQ (reference sequence). Here the CDR3 reads CASSLEQIDTDTQYF. The DNA of the CDR3 is TGTGCCAGCAGCTTAGAACAGATAGACACAGATACGCAGTATTTT.

This clone was picked up one time. The gene calls are TRBV15 and TRBJ1-2, with TRBD1 identical over 8 bases. Unmatched junction bases numbered 16, after V lost 8 bases and J lost 8 bases. Germline CDR1 and CDR2: LNHNV and YYDKDF (reference sequence). The length of the CDR3 is 15 residues. This CDR3 reads CATRQVMAGGFGYTF. Here the CDR3 DNA reads TGTGCCACCCGCCAAGTGATGGCAGGGGGCTTCGGCTACACCTTC.

J is TRBJ2-7 and V is TRBV5-4; 8 positions match TRBD2. Trimming at V came to 4 bases and at J to 3 bases, leaving 0 bases not matched to a gene. This CDR3 has 12 residues. The germline gives CDR1 SGHNT, CDR2 YYREEE (reference sequence). This CDR3 is CASSREGYEQYF. CDR3 DNA sequence: TGTGCCAGCAGCCGGGAGGGCTACGAGCAGTACTTC.

The chain joins TRBV2 to TRBJ2-1, with 10 bases lining up with TRBD2. V lost 4 bases to trimming and J lost 10 bases; unmatched junction nucleotides: 7. CDR1 and CDR2 (germline): SNHLY, FYNNEI. The CDR3 loop spans 14 amino acids. CDR3 coding DNA: TGTGCCAGCAGTGTGCTAGCGGGGGTTGGAGAGCAGTTCTTC. It yields the protein CASSVLAGVGEQFF.

The chain employs TRBV28 and TRBJ1-6; D is undetermined. Per germline, CDR1 MDHEN and CDR2 SYDVKM. The CDR3 is made up of 14 amino acids. Trimming took off 5 bases at V and 10 bases at J, with 15 bases between the two ends. The CDR3 region has the DNA TGTGCCAGCAGTCAGTTTGCCAATGTCTCACCCCTCCACTTT. It yields the protein CASSQFANVSPLHF.

J is TRBJ2-5 and V is TRBV5-1; 9 nucleotides match TRBD1. CDR1 is SGHRS, CDR2 YFSETQ, per germline. CDR3 length: 14 residues. The J segment lost 2 bases and the V segment lost 7 bases, leaving 6 bases of the junction unmatched. The CDR3 protein is CASRWTGAQETQYF. The DNA of the CDR3 is TGCGCCAGCCGATGGACAGGGGCACAAGAGACCCAGTACTTC.